Following are 19 T cell receptor beta chains from one sample sequenced in a study of cytomegalovirus exposure and HLA in healthy donors. Vbeta (60) and Jbeta (13) primers were used in the PCR. TCRdb's copy holds only in-frame clones and misses some; the assay was immunoSEQ multiplex PCR. The profile shows about 92,000 clones, almost 85% of them singletons. The sequencing sample was made of PBMCs. These receptors were taken from a woman aged 18-30 years in good health and CMV-seropositive.

This clone was observed a handful of times. This chain joins TRBV4-1 and TRBJ2-1, with D possibly matching TRBD2 (7 bases). Germline-derived CDR1 and CDR2 are MGHRA and YSYEKL. V was cut by 0 bases and J by 9 bases, with 15 bases left in between. CDR3 length: 15 amino acids. Written as DNA, the CDR3 is TGCGCCAGCAGCCAAGAAAATCAGGGGAGGGGTGAGCAGTTCTTC. This codes for CASSQENQGRGEQFF.

In this sample, this clone turned up once. The chain links TRBV2 to TRBJ2-5, with 7 positions matching TRBD1. The J segment lost 5 bases and the V segment lost 5 bases, leaving 5 bases of the junction unmatched. The CDR3 has 13 residues. Germline assignment: CDR1 SNHLY and CDR2 FYNNEI. The CDR3 DNA is TGTGCCAGCAGTAACAGGGGTTTGGAGACCCAGTACTTC. Its translation is CASSNRGLETQYF.

This rearrangement joins TRBV5-1 to TRBJ2-7; 12 bases map to TRBD2. This CDR3 is 14 amino acids long. V shed 3 bases and J 4 bases; nucleotides not matched to a gene: 2. Germline CDR1 SGHRS, CDR2 YFSETQ. Written as DNA, the CDR3 is TGCGCCAGCAGCTCGACTAGCGGGAGTTACGAGCAGTACTTC. Translating gives CASSSTSGSYEQYF.

The chain carries TRBV5-1 and TRBJ2-7; 8 bases line up with TRBD1. The CDR3 totals 15 residues. CDR1 is SGHRS and CDR2 is YFSETQ in the germline V gene. Trimming removed 0 bases from V and 0 bases from J; junction bases left unmatched: 2. In DNA, the CDR3 is TGCGCCAGCAGCTTGGGGGGGACAGGCTCCTACGAGCAGTACTTC. This translates into CASSLGGTGSYEQYF.

The chain joins TRBV28 to TRBJ2-3; 7 bases line up with TRBD1. This CDR3 region has 16 residues. The germline gives CDR1 MDHEN, CDR2 SYDVKM. V was clipped by 5 bases and J by 3 bases; unmatched bases: 11. CDR3 sequence reads: CASSATGEGRTDTQYF. DNA for the CDR3: TGTGCCAGCAGTGCTACAGGGGAAGGACGAACAGATACGCAGTATTTT.

The chain joins TRBV7-3 to TRBJ1-1; D call uncertain. The V and J ends lost 4 bases and 1 base respectively, with 7 bases between them. Looked up from germline, CDR1 is SGHTA and CDR2 is FQGTGA. The CDR3 covers 13 residues. This chain's CDR3 is CASSSSGNTEAFF. The DNA of the CDR3 is TGTGCCAGCAGCTCAAGCGGGAACACTGAAGCTTTCTTT.

V gene TRBV6-5 combines with J gene TRBJ2-1; D gene ambiguous. Germline values: CDR1 MNHEY, CDR2 SVGAGI. This CDR3 contains 16 residues. V shed 0 bases and J shed 0 bases, with 9 bases lying between them. The CDR3 reads CASSYSIGHSYNEQFF. In nucleotides, the CDR3 is TGTGCCAGCAGTTACTCGATTGGGCACTCCTACAATGAGCAGTTCTTC.

This chain uses TRBV15 with TRBJ1-6; 8 nucleotides agree with TRBD1. CDR3 length equals 15 residues. J gave up 10 bases and V 4 bases, and 9 bases lay outside the gene matches. Looked up from germline, CDR1 is LNHNV and CDR2 is YYDKDF (reference sequence). CDR3 region: CATSTDRAFGSPLHF. The CDR3 nucleotides read TGTGCCACCAGCACGGACAGGGCCTTTGGCTCACCCCTCCACTTT.

The chain is built from TRBV6-5 and TRBJ2-1; D possibly corresponds to TRBD1 (6 bases). The germline V gene encodes CDR1 MNHEY and CDR2 SVGAGI. Trimming left V 7 bases short and J 12 bases short, with 19 bases between. This CDR3 spans 13 amino acids. The CDR3 DNA is TGTGCCAGCAACTATGCCGCAGGGACAATGCAGTTCTTC. This sequence encodes CASNYAAGTMQFF.

This clone showed up just once. The V gene is TRBV30, the J gene TRBJ2-5, with D tentatively TRBD2 (5 bases). The CDR3 contains 13 residues. Looked up from germline, CDR1 is GTSNPN and CDR2 is SVGIG (reference sequence). Trimming left V 0 bases short and J 9 bases short, with 14 bases between. The CDR3 region has the DNA TGTGCCTGGAGTGTAGGTAGCGTGCTGGCCCAGTACTTC. Translated, it gives CAWSVGSVLAQYF.

This clone was detected once. The sample contains more than one DNA sequence encoding this CDR3. J is TRBJ2-1 and V is TRBV19; TRBD1 matches at 10 bases. V lost 8 bases to trimming and J lost 6 bases; unmatched junction nucleotides: 4. CDR3 size: 13 residues. CDR1 is LNHDA, CDR2 SQIVND, per germline (reference sequence). CDR3 loop: CASRRTGGNEQFF. The CDR3 DNA is TGTGCCAGTCGAAGGACAGGGGGCAATGAGCAGTTCTTC. Full variable domain (missing parts from reference TRBV19 and TRBJ2-1): DGGITQSPKYLFRKEGQNVTLSCEQNLNHDAMYWYRQDPGQGLRLIYYSQIVNDFQKGDIAEGYSVSREKKESFPLTVTSAQKNPTAFYLCASRRTGGNEQFFGPGTRLTVL.

The chain couples TRBV5-1 to TRBJ1-4, with no clear D. The CDR3 has 14 residues. V was shortened by 4 bases and J by 4 bases, with 11 bases between the two germline ends. Germline CDR1 and CDR2: SGHRS and YFSETQ. This CDR3 is CASSPGRNNEKLFF. Here the CDR3 DNA reads TGCGCCAGCAGCCCAGGCCGTAATAATGAAAAACTGTTTTTT.

Details on this clone: The same CDR3 can be traced to other DNA sequences in this sample. This chain uses TRBV5-6 with TRBJ1-1; 9 positions agree with TRBD1. This CDR3 spans 15 amino acids. After removal of 4 bases from V and 13 bases from J, the junction contained 17 bases not matched to a gene. The germline CDR1 and CDR2 sequences are SGHDT and YYEEEE. CDR3 region: CASSLGTGDRVSGFF. The CDR3 DNA reads TGTGCCAGCAGCCTGGGTACCGGGGACAGGGTTTCTGGTTTCTTT.

This clone was detected once. The chain recombines TRBV5-4 with TRBJ1-1; 10 bases line up with TRBD1. CDR1 and CDR2 from the germline V gene are SGHNT and YYREEE (reference sequence). The CDR3 runs 15 residues. Losses at the gene ends were 4 bases for V and 4 bases for J; bases not matched to a gene: 7. This chain's CDR3 is CASSNSGTGATEAFF. Written as DNA, the CDR3 is TGTGCCAGCAGCAACTCCGGGACAGGGGCCACTGAAGCTTTCTTT.

This sequence joins TRBV5-1 and TRBJ1-6, with 9 positions matching TRBD1. The trim removed 1 base at V and 9 bases at J, leaving 8 bases unmatched. Germline loops: CDR1 SGHRS, CDR2 YFSETQ. The CDR3 consists of 16 residues. In nucleotides, the CDR3 is TGCGCCAGCAGCTTGTCAGCACCGGGACAGGGTTCACCCCTCCACTTT. It is translated as CASSLSAPGQGSPLHF.

The genes are TRBV21-1 and TRBJ1-6; the listed D gene, TRBD1, was not tested against the DNA. TRBV21-1 is an annotated pseudogene. CDR3 size: 16 residues. CDR3 protein: CASSRRQSSYNSPLHF. CDR3 sequence (DNA): TGTGCCAGCAGCAGACGACAGAGCTCCTATAATTCACCCCTCCACTTT.

The chain uses TRBV28 and TRBJ2-7; weak D call: TRBD1 (6 bases). Trimming took off 5 bases at V and 1 base at J, with 33 bases between the two ends. Germline V CDR1 and CDR2: MDHEN, SYDVKM. This CDR3 is 21 amino acids long. The DNA for the CDR3 is TGTGCCAGCAGTACCAGGGCCATTTTACTGTACAGGGATAGTAGGTCCTACGAGCAGTACTTC. Protein sequence: CASSTRAILLYRDSRSYEQYF.

This rearrangement joins TRBV30 to TRBJ2-7, with 12 bases aligning to TRBD2. V dropped 2 bases and J dropped 3; count of bases not matched to a gene: 5. Germline V gene sequence: CDR1 GTSNPN, CDR2 SVGIG (reference sequence). There are 15 residues in the CDR3. CDR3 DNA: TGTGCCTGGAGTTTAAAGACTAGCGGGAGCTACGAGCAGTACTTC. Translation: CAWSLKTSGSYEQYF. Complete variable domain (other parts from reference TRBV30 and TRBJ2-7): SQTIHQWPATLVQPVGSPLSLECTVEGTSNPNLYWYRQAAGRGLQLLFYSVGIGQISSEVPQNLSASRPQDRQFILSSKKLLLSDSGFYLCAWSLKTSGSYEQYFGPGTRLTVT.

The rearrangement links TRBV29-1 to TRBJ2-1; 10 positions match TRBD2. Per the germline V gene, CDR1 is SQVTM and CDR2 is ANQGSEA. Germline trimming cut 2 bases from V and 6 bases from J; bases unmatched to any gene: 7. The CDR3 loop spans 15 amino acids. The CDR3 DNA sequence: TGCAGCGTTGAATGGCTAGCGGGGGCCTCCAATGAGCAGTTCTTC. Its protein is CSVEWLAGASNEQFF.